One and the same sample provided the 26 T cell receptor beta chains below, sequenced in a study of identical twins. TCRdb redid the calling of the 5' RACE reads with MiXCR, one entry per CDR3 protein. The sample has just over 500,000 distinct CDR3 sequences, less than 25% seen once. These data were likewise used in another study, on T cells expressing NK-cell markers.

Sample: CD4+ T cells sorted from blood. The receptor source for this set is a woman between 18 and 29 years old in good health.

This clonotype occurred many times. The chain is built from TRBV20-1 and TRBJ1-1, with D possibly TRBD1 on 6 matching bases. The CDR3 extends over 13 amino acids. CDR1 and CDR2 from the germline V gene are DFQATT and SNEGSKA (reference sequence). V lost 5 bases to trimming and J lost 5 bases, with 15 bases between them. For the CDR3, the DNA is TGCAGTGCTGCCAGGGGTGTGGGAACTGAAGCTTTCTTT. Protein: CSAARGVGTEAFF.

This sequence joins TRBV29-1 and TRBJ1-2; D might be TRBD1 (5 bases). Per germline, CDR1 SQVTM and CDR2 ANQGSEA. The CDR3 has 13 amino acids. Between the trimmed V and J ends, which lost 6 bases and 8 bases, there was a span of 19 bases. The CDR3 nucleotides read TGCAGCGTCCATGGGACGTCCCGCAGGGGCTACACCTTC. This translates into CSVHGTSRRGYTF.

The CDR3 is CASLGEGWPYNEQFF. The CDR3 DNA is TGCGCCAGCCTCGGTGAGGGATGGCCCTACAATGAGCAGTTCTTC. The J gene is TRBJ2-1, the V gene TRBV5-1; tentatively, D is TRBD2 (5 bases). This CDR3 spans 15 amino acids. Trimming removed 7 bases from V and 2 bases from J, with 16 bases in between. Germline values: CDR1 SGHRS, CDR2 YFSETQ.

The chain is built from TRBV27 and TRBJ1-2, with 7 bases that match TRBD1. The CDR3 is 14 residues long. V lost 1 base to trimming and J lost 7 bases; unmatched junction nucleotides: 6. Germline V lookup: CDR1 MNHEY, CDR2 SMNVEV (reference sequence). The CDR3 sequence is CASSLYQGVSGYTF. As DNA, the CDR3 is TGTGCCAGCAGTTTATACCAGGGGGTCAGTGGCTACACCTTC.

V gene TRBV6-5 combines with J gene TRBJ2-7; TRBD2 is a possible D gene (5 bases). From germline, CDR1 is MNHEY and CDR2 SVGAGI. The length of the CDR3 is 11 residues. Trimming shortened V by 6 bases and J by 5 bases, and 8 bases separated the two germline ends. DNA for the CDR3: TGTGCCAGCAGCGAGGGCCACGAGCAGTACTTC. This encodes CASSEGHEQYF.

The chain uses TRBV12-3 or TRBV12-4 and TRBJ2-7; D unclear. Trimming removed 3 bases at V and 3 bases at J, with 15 bases between. This CDR3 comprises 15 residues. CDR3 DNA: TGTGCCAGCAGTTTTATGAGGACCCTCCTCTACGAGCAGTACTTC. This gives the protein CASSFMRTLLYEQYF.

The CDR3 loop is CASSLLSGTHFRTDTQYF. The CDR3 nucleotides read TGTGCCAGCAGCCTTCTGTCCGGGACACATTTCCGCACAGATACGCAGTATTTT. V and J are TRBV6-1 and TRBJ2-3; the D gene is possibly TRBD1 (6 bases). With 6 bases removed from V and 1 base from J, the gap between germline ends came to 23 bases. CDR1 MNHNS and CDR2 SASEGT come from the germline V gene. This CDR3 spans 18 amino acids.

The chain is built from TRBV20-1 and TRBJ2-3; possible D gene TRBD2, 5 bases. Germline assignment: CDR1 DFQATT and CDR2 SNEGSKA (reference sequence). The CDR3 is made up of 13 amino acids. V was pared by 6 bases and J by 2 bases, with 12 bases between. CDR3 coding DNA: TGCAGTGCCCCCGTCGGGAACACAGATACGCAGTATTTT. This encodes CSAPVGNTDTQYF.

At least ten counts were recorded for this clonotype. The gene calls are TRBV10-3 and TRBJ2-3, with D perhaps TRBD2 (6 bases). CDR1 ENHRY and CDR2 SYGVKD come from the germline V gene. This CDR3 region has 14 residues. Trimming stripped 6 bases from V and 7 bases from J, with 17 bases between. The CDR3 region is CAISGSPGLYTQYF. For the CDR3, the DNA is TGTGCCATCAGCGGTTCGCCGGGACTGTATACGCAGTATTTT.

This clonotype was observed a handful of times. The chain employs TRBV25-1 and TRBJ2-1; 8 nucleotides agree with TRBD1. Germline trimming cut 4 bases from V and 8 bases from J; bases unmatched to any gene: 7. Germline CDR1 is MGHDK and CDR2 is SYGVNS. The CDR3 is 14 amino acids. The CDR3 sequence: CASSGRQGAHEQFF. CDR3 DNA sequence: TGTGCCAGCAGTGGGCGGCAGGGGGCTCATGAGCAGTTCTTC.

This clonotype was recorded a few times. This chain links TRBV9 with TRBJ2-1, with 11 nucleotides matching TRBD1. The CDR3 is made up of 15 amino acids. CDR1 and CDR2 (germline): SGDLS, YYNGEE. V lost 6 bases to trimming and J lost 3 bases; unmatched junction nucleotides: 5. CDR3 loop: CASTTGTGGYNEQFF. The CDR3, as DNA: TGTGCCAGCACCACCGGGACAGGGGGCTACAATGAGCAGTTCTTC.

This clonotype was counted only a few times. This chain joins TRBV15 and TRBJ2-3; 9 bases align to TRBD1. V was clipped by 6 bases and J by 2 bases; unmatched bases: 6. Germline V CDR1 and CDR2: LNHNV, YYDKDF (reference sequence). This CDR3 spans 15 amino acids. The CDR3 region is CATRLRDRVTDTQYF. The DNA of the CDR3 is TGTGCCACCAGGCTCCGGGACAGGGTCACAGATACGCAGTATTTT. Using reference TRBV15 and TRBJ2-3 for the parts outside the CDR3, the full variable domain is DAMVIQNPRYQVTQFGKPVTLSCSQTLNHNVMYWYQQKSSQAPKLLFHYYDKDFNNEADTPDNFQSRRPNTSFCFLDIRSPGLGDTAMYLCATRLRDRVTDTQYFGPGTRLTVL.

This clonotype was recorded once. The chain is built from TRBV4-2 and TRBJ1-1, with D unresolved. The germline V and J ends were trimmed by 6 bases and 4 bases, with 15 bases remaining between them. The CDR3 is made up of 14 amino acids. CDR1 and CDR2 (germline): LGHNA, YNFKEQ. In nucleotides, the CDR3 is TGTGCCAGCAGGATAGATGAATCAGGCACTGAAGCTTTCTTT. It encodes CASRIDESGTEAFF.

The genes are TRBV10-3 and TRBJ2-1, with D perhaps matching TRBD2 (5 bases). The length of the CDR3 is 15 residues. Per the germline V gene, CDR1 is ENHRY and CDR2 is SYGVKD. Trimming took 3 bases from V and 5 from J, leaving 14 bases between them. The CDR3 reads CAISEISVTNNEQFF. The CDR3 DNA sequence: TGTGCCATCAGTGAAATTAGCGTAACTAACAATGAGCAGTTCTTC.

In its sample, this clonotype was seen a few times. The rearrangement joins TRBV6-1 to TRBJ1-2; no firm D call. The CDR3 runs 13 residues. Germline V lookup: CDR1 MNHNS, CDR2 SASEGT. V lost 6 bases, J lost 4 bases, and 12 bases lay in between. This chain's CDR3 is CASSRADGYGYTF. The CDR3 region has the DNA TGTGCCAGCAGCAGAGCGGACGGCTATGGCTACACCTTC.

This clonotype occurred once. This sequence joins TRBV10-3 and TRBJ2-7; D gene unclear. Germline values: CDR1 ENHRY, CDR2 SYGVKD. The ends were cut back, 4 bases at V and 5 bases at J, with 6 bases in the middle. This CDR3 is 11 amino acids long. The CDR3 here is CAISGADEQYF. The CDR3 bases are TGTGCCATCAGTGGTGCAGACGAGCAGTACTTC.

This clonotype was recorded a few times. The CDR3 region has the DNA TGTGCCAGCAGCGTCCGATTGTACACAGATACGCAGTATTTT. This translates into CASSVRLYTDTQYF. V is TRBV14 and J is TRBJ2-3; D is unclear. Per germline, CDR1 SGHDN and CDR2 FVKESK. V was trimmed by 5 bases and J by 2 bases, leaving 11 bases between them. This CDR3 has 14 residues.

J is TRBJ1-2 and V is TRBV20-1; possible D gene TRBD1, 5 bases. The CDR3 spans 12 residues. V was clipped by 2 bases and J by 2 bases, with 6 bases between them. CDR1 DFQATT and CDR2 SNEGSKA come from the germline V gene (reference sequence). The CDR3: CSARRDNYGYTF. For the CDR3, the DNA is TGCAGTGCTAGACGGGACAACTATGGCTACACCTTC.

This clonotype was found a few times. The chain employs TRBV29-1 and TRBJ1-1; no reliable D call. This CDR3 has 11 residues. Per the germline V gene, CDR1 is SQVTM and CDR2 is ANQGSEA. The V and J ends lost 4 bases and 3 bases respectively, with 6 bases between them. This CDR3 is CSVADDTEAFF. In DNA, the CDR3 is TGCAGCGTTGCGGATGACACTGAAGCTTTCTTT.

The chain joins TRBV6-5 to TRBJ2-7; 11 nucleotides match TRBD2. The V gene's germline CDR1 is MNHEY and CDR2 SVGAGI. This CDR3 region has 15 residues. J gave up 11 bases and V 4 bases, and 13 bases lay outside the gene matches. The CDR3 is CASSSLLAGAVVEYF. DNA for the CDR3: TGTGCCAGCAGTTCCCTACTAGCGGGAGCGGTAGTGGAGTACTTC.

This clonotype was detected a few times. The rearrangement joins TRBV3-1 to TRBJ1-1, with a possible D match to TRBD1 (6 bases). The germline V gene encodes CDR1 LGHDT and CDR2 YNNKEL (reference sequence). The CDR3 spans 17 residues. V gave up 1 base and J gave up 6 bases, with 21 bases separating them. This CDR3 reads CASSQVGGRWVNAEAFF. CDR3 DNA: TGTGCCAGCAGCCAAGTTGGGGGGCGTTGGGTAAACGCTGAAGCTTTCTTT.

V usage is TRBV7-2 and J usage is TRBJ1-1; D may be TRBD1 (5 bases). Germline V lookup: CDR1 SGHTA, CDR2 FQGNSA. CDR3 length: 14 residues. Trimming removed 4 bases at V and 3 bases at J, with 12 bases between. CDR3 nucleotides: TGTGCCAGCAGCTCCTCAGGGTTCCACACTGAAGCTTTCTTT. Its protein product is CASSSSGFHTEAFF.

This clonotype was seen a few times. The J gene is TRBJ2-7, the V gene TRBV7-2; D is uncertain. In germline, CDR1 is SGHTA, CDR2 FQGNSA. The CDR3 sequence is 14 residues long. Trimming stripped 5 bases from V and 2 bases from J, with 13 bases between. The CDR3 coding sequence is TGTGCCAGCAGCCCTCAAAAAGGAGCCTACGAGCAGTACTTC. Translated: CASSPQKGAYEQYF.

The rearrangement joins TRBV6-5 to TRBJ1-5, with D perhaps matching TRBD1 (6 bases). This CDR3 has 16 residues. Germline CDR1 is MNHEY and CDR2 is SVGAGI. The V end was cut by 2 bases, the J end by 3 bases, with 14 bases between. CDR3 loop: CASSYGRGATNQPQHF. The CDR3 coding sequence is TGTGCCAGCAGTTACGGTAGGGGGGCAACCAATCAGCCCCAGCATTTT.

V is TRBV29-1 and J is TRBJ2-1; possibly TRBD1 for D (5 bases). The CDR3 totals 13 residues. V lost 7 bases to trimming and J lost 2 bases, with 12 bases between them. From germline, CDR1 is SQVTM and CDR2 ANQGSEA. The CDR3 sequence: CSGARVPYNEQFF. The CDR3 nucleotides are TGCAGCGGCGCCAGGGTGCCCTACAATGAGCAGTTCTTC.

The chain couples TRBV7-8 to TRBJ1-1; no firm D call. Germline values: CDR1 SGHVS, CDR2 FQNEAQ. Deletions cut 2 bases from V and 1 base from J, with 5 bases between. The CDR3 extends over 13 amino acids. The CDR3 loop is CASSLNWNTEAFF. The CDR3 DNA reads as TGTGCCAGCAGCTTAAATTGGAACACTGAAGCTTTCTTT. The whole variable domain, remainder taken from reference TRBV7-8 and TRBJ1-1, is GAGVSQSPRYKVAKRGQDVALRCDPISGHVSLFWYQQALGQGPEFLTYFQNEAQLDKSGLPSDRFFAERPEGSVSTLKIQRTQQEDSAVYLCASSLNWNTEAFFGQGTRLTVV.